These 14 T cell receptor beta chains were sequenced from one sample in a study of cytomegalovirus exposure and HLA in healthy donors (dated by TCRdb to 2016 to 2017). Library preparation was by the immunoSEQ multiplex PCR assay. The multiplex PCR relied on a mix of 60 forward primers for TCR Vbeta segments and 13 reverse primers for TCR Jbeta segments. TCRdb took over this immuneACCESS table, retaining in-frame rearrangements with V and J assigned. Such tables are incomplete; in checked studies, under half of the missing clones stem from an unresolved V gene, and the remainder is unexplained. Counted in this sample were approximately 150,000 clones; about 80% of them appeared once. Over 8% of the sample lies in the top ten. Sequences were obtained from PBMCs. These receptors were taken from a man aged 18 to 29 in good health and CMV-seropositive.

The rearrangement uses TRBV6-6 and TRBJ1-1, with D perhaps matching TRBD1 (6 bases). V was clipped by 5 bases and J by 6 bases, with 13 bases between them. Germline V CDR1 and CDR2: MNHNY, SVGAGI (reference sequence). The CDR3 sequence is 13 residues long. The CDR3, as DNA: TGTGCCAGCAGTAGGCAGGGGAGCCCTGAAGCTTTCTTT. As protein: CASSRQGSPEAFF.

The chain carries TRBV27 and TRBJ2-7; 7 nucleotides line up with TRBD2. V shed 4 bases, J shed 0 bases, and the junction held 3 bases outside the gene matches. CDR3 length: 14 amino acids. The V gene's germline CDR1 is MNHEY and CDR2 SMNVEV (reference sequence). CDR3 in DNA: TGTGCCAGCAGTTGGCGGGAGAGCTCCTACGAGCAGTACTTC. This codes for CASSWRESSYEQYF.

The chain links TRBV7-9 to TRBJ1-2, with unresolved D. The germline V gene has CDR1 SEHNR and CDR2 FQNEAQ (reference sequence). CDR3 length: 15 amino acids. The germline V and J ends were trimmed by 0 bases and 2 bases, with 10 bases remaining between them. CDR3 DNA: TGTGCCAGCAGCTTAGCCGGGAGATCCAACTATGGCTACACCTTC. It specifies CASSLAGRSNYGYTF.

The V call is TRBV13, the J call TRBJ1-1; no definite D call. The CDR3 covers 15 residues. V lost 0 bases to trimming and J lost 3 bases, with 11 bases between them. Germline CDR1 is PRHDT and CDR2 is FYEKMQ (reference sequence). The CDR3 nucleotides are TGTGCCAGCAGCTTAGGCGCGGGATGGGACACTGAAGCTTTCTTT. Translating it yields CASSLGAGWDTEAFF.

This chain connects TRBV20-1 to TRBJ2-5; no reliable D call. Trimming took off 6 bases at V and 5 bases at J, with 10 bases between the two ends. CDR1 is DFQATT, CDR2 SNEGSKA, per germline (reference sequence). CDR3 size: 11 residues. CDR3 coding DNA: TGCAGTGCCCCAGTTTTCGAGACCCAGTACTTC. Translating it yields CSAPVFETQYF.

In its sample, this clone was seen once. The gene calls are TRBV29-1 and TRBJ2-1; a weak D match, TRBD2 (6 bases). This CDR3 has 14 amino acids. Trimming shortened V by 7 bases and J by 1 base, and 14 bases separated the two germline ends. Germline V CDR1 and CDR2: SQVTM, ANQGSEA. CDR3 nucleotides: TGCAGCGGATCCAGCGGGTTGTCCTACAATGAGCAGTTCTTC. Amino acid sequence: CSGSSGLSYNEQFF.

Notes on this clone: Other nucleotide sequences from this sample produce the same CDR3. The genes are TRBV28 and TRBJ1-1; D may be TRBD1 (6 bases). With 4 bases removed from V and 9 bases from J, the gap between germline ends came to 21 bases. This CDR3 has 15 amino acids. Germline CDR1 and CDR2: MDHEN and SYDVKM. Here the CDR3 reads CASSSPHRQEEQAFF. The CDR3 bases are TGTGCCAGCAGTTCGCCCCATCGACAGGAAGAGCAAGCTTTCTTT.

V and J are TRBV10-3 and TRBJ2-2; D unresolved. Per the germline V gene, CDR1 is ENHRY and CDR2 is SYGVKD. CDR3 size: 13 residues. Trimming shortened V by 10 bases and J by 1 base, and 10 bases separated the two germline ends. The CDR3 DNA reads TGTGCCACCGTTCAGGTGAACACCGGGGAGCTGTTTTTT. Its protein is CATVQVNTGELFF.

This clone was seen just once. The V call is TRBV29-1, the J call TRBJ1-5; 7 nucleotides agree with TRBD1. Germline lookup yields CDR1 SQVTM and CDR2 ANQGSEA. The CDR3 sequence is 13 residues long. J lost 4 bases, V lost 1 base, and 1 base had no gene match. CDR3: CSVEGDRNQPQHF. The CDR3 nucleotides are TGCAGCGTTGAAGGGGACAGAAATCAGCCCCAGCATTTT. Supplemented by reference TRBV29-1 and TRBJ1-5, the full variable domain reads SAVISQKPSRDICQRGTSLTIQCQVDSQVTMMFWYRQQPGQSLTLIATANQGSEATYESGFVIDKFPISRPNLTFSTLTVSNMSPEDSSIYLCSVEGDRNQPQHFGDGTRLSIL.

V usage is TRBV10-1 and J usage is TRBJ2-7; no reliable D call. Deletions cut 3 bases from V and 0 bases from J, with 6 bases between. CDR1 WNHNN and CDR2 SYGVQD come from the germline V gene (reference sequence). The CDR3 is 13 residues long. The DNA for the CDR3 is TGCGCCAGCAGTGATTCGGGCTCCTACGAGCAGTACTTC. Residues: CASSDSGSYEQYF.

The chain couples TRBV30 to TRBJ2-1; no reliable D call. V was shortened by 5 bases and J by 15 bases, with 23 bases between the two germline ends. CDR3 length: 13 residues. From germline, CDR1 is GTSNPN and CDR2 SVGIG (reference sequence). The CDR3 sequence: CAWGTSAGDEPFF. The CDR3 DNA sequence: TGTGCCTGGGGTACGTCCGCAGGTGATGAACCGTTCTTC.

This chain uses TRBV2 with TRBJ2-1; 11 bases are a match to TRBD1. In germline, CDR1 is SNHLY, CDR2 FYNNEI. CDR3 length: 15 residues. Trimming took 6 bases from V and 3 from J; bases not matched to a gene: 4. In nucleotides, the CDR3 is TGTGCCAGCAGGGCCGGGACAGGGGGCTACAATGAGCAGTTCTTC. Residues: CASRAGTGGYNEQFF.

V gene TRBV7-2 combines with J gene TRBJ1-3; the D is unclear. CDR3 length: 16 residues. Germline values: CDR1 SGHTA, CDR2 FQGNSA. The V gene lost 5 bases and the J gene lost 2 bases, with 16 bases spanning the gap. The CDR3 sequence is CASSPRVVGTGNTIYF. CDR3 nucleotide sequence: TGTGCCAGCAGCCCACGGGTCGTGGGTACTGGAAACACCATATATTTT. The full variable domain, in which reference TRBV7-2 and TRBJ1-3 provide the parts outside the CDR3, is GAGVSQSPSNKVTEKGKDVELRCDPISGHTALYWYRQSLGQGLEFLIYFQGNSAPDKSGLPSDRFSAERTGGSVSTLTIQRTQQEDSAVYLCASSPRVVGTGNTIYFGEGSWLTVV.

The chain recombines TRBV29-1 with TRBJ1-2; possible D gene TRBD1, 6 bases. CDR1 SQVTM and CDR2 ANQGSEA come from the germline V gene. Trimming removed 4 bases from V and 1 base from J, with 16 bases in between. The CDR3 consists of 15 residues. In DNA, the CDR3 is TGCAGCGTTGTTGCTCCCAGGGGAAATAACTATGGCTACACCTTC. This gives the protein CSVVAPRGNNYGYTF.